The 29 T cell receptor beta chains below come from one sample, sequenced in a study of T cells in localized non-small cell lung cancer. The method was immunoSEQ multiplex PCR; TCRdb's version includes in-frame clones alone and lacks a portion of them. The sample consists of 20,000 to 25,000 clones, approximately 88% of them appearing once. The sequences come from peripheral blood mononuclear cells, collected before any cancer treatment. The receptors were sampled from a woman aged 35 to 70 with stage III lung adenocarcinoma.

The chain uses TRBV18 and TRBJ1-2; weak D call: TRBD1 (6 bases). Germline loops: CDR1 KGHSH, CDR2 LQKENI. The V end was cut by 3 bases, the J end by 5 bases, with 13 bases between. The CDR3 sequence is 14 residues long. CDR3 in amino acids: CASSPGAGTYGYTF. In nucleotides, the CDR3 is TGTGCCAGCTCACCGGGGGCCGGAACTTATGGCTACACCTTC.

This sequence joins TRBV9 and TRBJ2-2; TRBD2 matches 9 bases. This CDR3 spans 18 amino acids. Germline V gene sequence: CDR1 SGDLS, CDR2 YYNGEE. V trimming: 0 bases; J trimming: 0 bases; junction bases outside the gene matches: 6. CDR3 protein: CASSVGETSGSNTGELFF. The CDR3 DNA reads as TGTGCCAGCAGCGTAGGGGAGACTAGCGGTTCGAACACCGGGGAGCTGTTTTTT.

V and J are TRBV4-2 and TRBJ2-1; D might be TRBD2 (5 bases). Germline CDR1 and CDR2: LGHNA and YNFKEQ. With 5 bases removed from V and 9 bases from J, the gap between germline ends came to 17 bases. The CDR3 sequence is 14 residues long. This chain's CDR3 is CASSRTGWDREQFF. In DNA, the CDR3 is TGTGCCAGCAGCAGGACTGGCTGGGATCGTGAGCAGTTCTTC.

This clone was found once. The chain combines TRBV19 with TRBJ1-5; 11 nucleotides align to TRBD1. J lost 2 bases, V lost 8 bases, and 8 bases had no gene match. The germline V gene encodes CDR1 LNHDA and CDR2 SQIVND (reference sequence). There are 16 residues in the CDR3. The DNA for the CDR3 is TGTGCCAGTCAAGGACAGGGGGCATCTGGCAATCAGCCCCAGCATTTT. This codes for CASQGQGASGNQPQHF.

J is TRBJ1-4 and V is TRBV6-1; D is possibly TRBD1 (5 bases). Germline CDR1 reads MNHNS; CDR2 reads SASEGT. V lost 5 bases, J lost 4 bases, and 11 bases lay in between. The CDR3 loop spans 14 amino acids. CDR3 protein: CASSTGGNNEKLFF. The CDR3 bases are TGTGCCAGCAGTACGGGGGGGAATAATGAAAAACTGTTTTTT.

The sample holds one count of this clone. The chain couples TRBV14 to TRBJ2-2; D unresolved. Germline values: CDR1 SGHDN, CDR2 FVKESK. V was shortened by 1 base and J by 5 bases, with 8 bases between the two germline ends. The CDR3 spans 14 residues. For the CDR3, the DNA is TGTGCCAGCAGCCAAGCCCCAGGAACCGGGGAGCTGTTTTTT. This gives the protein CASSQAPGTGELFF.

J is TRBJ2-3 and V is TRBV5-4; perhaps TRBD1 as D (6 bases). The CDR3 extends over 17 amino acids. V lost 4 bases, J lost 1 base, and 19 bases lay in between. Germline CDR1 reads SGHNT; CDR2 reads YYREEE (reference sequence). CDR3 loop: CASSRKSGERGTDTQYF. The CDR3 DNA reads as TGTGCCAGCAGCCGTAAATCAGGGGAAAGGGGCACAGATACGCAGTATTTT.

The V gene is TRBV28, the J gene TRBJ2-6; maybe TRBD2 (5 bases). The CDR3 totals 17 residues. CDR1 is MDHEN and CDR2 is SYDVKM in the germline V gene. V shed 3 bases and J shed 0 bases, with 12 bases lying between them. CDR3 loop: CASSLVGASSGANVLTF. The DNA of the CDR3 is TGTGCCAGCAGTTTGGTGGGAGCGAGCTCTGGGGCCAACGTCCTGACTTTC. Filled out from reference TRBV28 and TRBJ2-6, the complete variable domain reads DVKVTQSSRYLVKRTGEKVFLECVQDMDHENMFWYRQDPGLGLRLIYFSYDVKMKEKGDIPEGYSVSREKKERFSLILESASTNQTSMYLCASSLVGASSGANVLTFGAGSRLTVL.

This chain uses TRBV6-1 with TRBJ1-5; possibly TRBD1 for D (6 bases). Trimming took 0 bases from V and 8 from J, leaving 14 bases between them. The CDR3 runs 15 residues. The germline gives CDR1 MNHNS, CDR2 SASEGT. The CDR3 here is CASSEAWGPGEPQHF. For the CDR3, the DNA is TGTGCCAGCAGTGAAGCATGGGGGCCTGGGGAGCCCCAGCATTTT.

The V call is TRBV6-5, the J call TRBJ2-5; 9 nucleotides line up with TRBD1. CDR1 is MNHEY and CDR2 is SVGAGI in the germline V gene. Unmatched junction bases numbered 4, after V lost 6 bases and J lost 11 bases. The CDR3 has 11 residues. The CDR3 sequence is CASSSGTGQYF. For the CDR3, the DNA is TGTGCCAGCAGCTCCGGGACAGGGCAGTACTTC.

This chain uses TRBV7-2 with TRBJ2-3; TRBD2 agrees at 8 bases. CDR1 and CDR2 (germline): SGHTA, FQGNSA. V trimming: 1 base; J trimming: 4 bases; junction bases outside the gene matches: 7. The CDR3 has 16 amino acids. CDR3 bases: TGTGCCAGCAGCTTAGGTTTTAGCGGGATGGCAGATACGCAGTATTTT. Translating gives CASSLGFSGMADTQYF.

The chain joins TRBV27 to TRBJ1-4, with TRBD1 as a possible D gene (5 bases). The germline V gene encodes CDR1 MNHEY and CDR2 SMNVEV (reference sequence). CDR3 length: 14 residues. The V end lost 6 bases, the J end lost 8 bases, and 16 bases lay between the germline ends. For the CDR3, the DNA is TGTGCCAGCAGACTGGGGGGGGTGGGCGAAAAACTGTTTTTT. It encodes CASRLGGVGEKLFF.

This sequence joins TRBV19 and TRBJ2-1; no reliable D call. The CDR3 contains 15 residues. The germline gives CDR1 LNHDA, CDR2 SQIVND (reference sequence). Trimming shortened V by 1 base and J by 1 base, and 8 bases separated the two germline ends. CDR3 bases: TGTGCCAGTAGTATAGGAACCCCGTCCTACAATGAGCAGTTCTTC. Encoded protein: CASSIGTPSYNEQFF.

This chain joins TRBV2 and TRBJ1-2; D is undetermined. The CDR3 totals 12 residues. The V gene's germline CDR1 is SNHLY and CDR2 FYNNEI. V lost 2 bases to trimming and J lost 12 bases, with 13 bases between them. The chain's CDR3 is CASSERIIKDTF. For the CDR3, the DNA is TGTGCCAGCAGTGAACGAATAATAAAAGACACCTTC.

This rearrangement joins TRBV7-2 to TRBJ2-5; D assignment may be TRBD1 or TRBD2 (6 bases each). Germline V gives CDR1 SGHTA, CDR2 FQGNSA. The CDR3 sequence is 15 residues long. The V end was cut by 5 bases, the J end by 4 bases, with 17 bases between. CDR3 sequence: CASSGRGPNGETQYF. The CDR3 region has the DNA TGTGCCAGCAGCGGCCGGGGGCCAAATGGAGAGACCCAGTACTTC.

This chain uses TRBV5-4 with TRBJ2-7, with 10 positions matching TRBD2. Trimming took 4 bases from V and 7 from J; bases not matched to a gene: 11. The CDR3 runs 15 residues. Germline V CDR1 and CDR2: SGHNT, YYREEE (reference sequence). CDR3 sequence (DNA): TGTGCCAGCAGCCCTTTTACTAGCGGGGTGGGTGAGCAGTACTTC. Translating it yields CASSPFTSGVGEQYF.

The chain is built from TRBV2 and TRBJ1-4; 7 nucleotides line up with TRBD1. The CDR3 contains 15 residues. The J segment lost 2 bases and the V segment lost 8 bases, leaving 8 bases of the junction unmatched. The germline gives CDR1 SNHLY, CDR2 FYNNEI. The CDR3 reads CASGEQGQTNEKLFF. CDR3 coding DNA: TGTGCCAGCGGGGAACAGGGGCAGACTAATGAAAAACTGTTTTTT.

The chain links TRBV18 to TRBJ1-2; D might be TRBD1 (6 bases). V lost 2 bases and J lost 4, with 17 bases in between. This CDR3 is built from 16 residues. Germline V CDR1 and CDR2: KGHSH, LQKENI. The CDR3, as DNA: TGTGCCAGCTCACCAATCCCAGGGGAGGTCGGCTATGGCTACACCTTC. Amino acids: CASSPIPGEVGYGYTF.

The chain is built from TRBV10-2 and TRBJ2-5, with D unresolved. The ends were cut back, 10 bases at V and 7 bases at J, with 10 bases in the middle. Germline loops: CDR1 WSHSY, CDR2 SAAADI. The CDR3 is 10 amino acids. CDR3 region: CATEFGTQYF. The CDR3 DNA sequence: TGCGCCACCGAATTTGGGACCCAGTACTTC.

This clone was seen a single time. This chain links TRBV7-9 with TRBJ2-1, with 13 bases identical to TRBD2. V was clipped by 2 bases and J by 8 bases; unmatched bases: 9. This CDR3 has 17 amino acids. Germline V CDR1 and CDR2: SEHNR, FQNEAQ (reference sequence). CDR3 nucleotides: TGTGCCAGCAGCTTATTAGGGGGGACTAGCGGGGCTGATGAGCAGTTCTTC. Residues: CASSLLGGTSGADEQFF. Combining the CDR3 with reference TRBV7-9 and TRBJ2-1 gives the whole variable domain DTGVSQNPRHKITKRGQNVTFRCDPISEHNRLYWYRQTLGQGPEFLTYFQNEAQLEKSRLLSDRFSAERPKGSFSTLEIQRTEQGDSAMYLCASSLLGGTSGADEQFFGPGTRLTVL.

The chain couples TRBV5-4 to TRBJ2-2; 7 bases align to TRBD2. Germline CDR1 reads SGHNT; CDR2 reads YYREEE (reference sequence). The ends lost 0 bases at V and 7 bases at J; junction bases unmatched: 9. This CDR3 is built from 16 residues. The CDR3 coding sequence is TGTGCCAGCAGCTTGGCCCGGGGGGATCTTGGCGGGGAGCTGTTTTTT. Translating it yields CASSLARGDLGGELFF. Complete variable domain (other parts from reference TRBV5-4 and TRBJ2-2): ETGVTQSPTHLIKTRGQQVTLRCSSQSGHNTVSWYQQALGQGPQFIFQYYREEENGRGNFPPRFSGLQFPNYSSELNVNALELDDSALYLCASSLARGDLGGELFFGEGSRLTVL.

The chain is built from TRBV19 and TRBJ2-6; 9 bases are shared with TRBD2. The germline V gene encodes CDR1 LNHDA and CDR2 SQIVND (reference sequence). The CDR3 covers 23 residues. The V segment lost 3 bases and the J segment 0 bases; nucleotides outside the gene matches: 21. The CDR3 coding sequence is TGTGCCAGTAGTATCCCAAATCCCCGTAGCGGGAGAGTTACGCCCTCTGGGGCCAACGTCCTGACTTTC. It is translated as CASSIPNPRSGRVTPSGANVLTF.

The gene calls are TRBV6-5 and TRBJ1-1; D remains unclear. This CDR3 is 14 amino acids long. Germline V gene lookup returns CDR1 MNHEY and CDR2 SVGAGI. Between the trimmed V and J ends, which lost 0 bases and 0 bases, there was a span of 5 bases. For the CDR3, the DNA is TGTGCCAGCAGTTACTCGACGGTGAACACTGAAGCTTTCTTT. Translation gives CASSYSTVNTEAFF.

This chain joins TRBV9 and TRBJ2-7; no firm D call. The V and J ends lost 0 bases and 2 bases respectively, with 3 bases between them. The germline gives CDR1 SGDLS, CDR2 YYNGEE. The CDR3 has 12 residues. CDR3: CASSVVPYEQYF. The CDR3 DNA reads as TGTGCCAGCAGCGTAGTCCCCTACGAGCAGTACTTC.

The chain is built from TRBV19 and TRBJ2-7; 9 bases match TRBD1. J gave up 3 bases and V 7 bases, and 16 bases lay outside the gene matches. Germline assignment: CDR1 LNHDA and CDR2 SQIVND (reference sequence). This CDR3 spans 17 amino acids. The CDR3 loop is CASTPQRWGQGDYEQYF. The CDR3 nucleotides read TGTGCCAGTACCCCCCAGCGGTGGGGACAGGGTGACTACGAGCAGTACTTC.

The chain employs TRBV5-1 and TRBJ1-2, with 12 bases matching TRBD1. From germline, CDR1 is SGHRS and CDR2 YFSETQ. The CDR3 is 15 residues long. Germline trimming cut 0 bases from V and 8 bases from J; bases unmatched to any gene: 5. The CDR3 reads CASSLEPGTGGGYTF. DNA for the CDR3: TGCGCCAGCAGCTTGGAACCCGGGACAGGGGGCGGCTACACCTTC.

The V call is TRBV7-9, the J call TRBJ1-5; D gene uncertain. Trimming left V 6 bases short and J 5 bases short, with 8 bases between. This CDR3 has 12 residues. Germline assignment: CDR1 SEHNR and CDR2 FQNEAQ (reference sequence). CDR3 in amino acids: CASSTTYQPQHF. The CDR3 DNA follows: TGTGCCAGCAGTACCACTTATCAGCCCCAGCATTTT.

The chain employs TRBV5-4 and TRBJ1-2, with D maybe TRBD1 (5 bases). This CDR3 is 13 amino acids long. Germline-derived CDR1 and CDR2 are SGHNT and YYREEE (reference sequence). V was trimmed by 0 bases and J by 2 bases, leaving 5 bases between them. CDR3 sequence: CASSLGGNYGYTF. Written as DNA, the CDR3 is TGTGCCAGCAGCTTGGGGGGGAACTATGGCTACACCTTC.

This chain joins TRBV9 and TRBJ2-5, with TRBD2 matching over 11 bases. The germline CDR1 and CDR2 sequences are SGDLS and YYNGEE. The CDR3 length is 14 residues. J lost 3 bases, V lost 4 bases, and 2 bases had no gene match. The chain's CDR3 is CASSPGLAEETQYF. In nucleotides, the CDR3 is TGTGCCAGCAGCCCGGGACTAGCGGAAGAGACCCAGTACTTC.